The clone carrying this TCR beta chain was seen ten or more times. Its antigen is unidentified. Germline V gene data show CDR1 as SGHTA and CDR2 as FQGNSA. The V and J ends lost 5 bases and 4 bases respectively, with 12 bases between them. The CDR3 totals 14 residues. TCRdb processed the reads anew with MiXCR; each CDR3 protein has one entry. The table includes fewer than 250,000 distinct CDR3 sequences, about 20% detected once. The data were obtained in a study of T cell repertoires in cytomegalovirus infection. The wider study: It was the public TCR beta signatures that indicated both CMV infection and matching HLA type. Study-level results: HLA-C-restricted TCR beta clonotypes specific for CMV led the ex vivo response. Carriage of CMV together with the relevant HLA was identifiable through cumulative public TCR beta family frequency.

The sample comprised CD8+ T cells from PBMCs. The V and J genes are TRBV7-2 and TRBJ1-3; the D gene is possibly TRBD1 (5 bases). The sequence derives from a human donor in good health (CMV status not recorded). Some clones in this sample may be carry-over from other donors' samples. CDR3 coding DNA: TGTGCCAGCAGCCCCCCTAGGGGAGGAAACACCATATATTTT. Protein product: CASSPPRGGNTIYF. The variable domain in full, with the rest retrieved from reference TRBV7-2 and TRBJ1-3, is GAGVSQSPSNKVTEKGKDVELRCDPISGHTALYWYRQSLGQGLEFLIYFQGNSAPDKSGLPSDRFSAERTGGSVSTLTIQRTQQEDSAVYLCASSPPRGGNTIYFGEGSWLTVV.